This note documents a single TCR beta chain sequence. The clone's antigen remains unknown. Base-call qualities are not available, and no considerably larger clone is one nucleotide away. The data are from a study of blood T cell repertoires in COVID-19 (dated by TCRdb to about 2020). The study in broad terms: Samples from collaborators originated in the United States, Italy and Spain and spanned both the acute and convalescent phases of COVID-19. The material from the prospective study consisted of cDNA or gDNA derived from T cells, B-cell-depleted T cells, or PBMCs. Where available, HLA class I and class II types were taken from metadata supplied by the sample provider and were not determined by assay-based typing. A de-identified subject ID, COVID-19 status, age in years and sex were almost always included in the sample metadata. Samples were obtained from the ongoing ImmuneRACE study (first 160 participants) and from some 1,300 subjects provided by 6 global collaborators. Deeply sampled blood TCRbeta repertoires from subjects exposed to, actively infected with, or recovered from COVID-19 were included in the dataset. The repertoires were released in a freely available public database intended as a resource for research on the immune response to SARS-CoV-2. The full study reports these points: Clinical and demographic metadata were provided uncurated, with the amount varying by source and participant.

Deletion took 7 bases off V and 6 bases off J, with a span of 18 bases between the germline ends. The CDR3 holds 14 amino acids from the cysteine to the phenylalanine. Here the CDR3 DNA is all that survives: 42 bases in frame from base 1. According to the germline V gene (reference sequence), CDR1 reads LNHDA and CDR2 reads SQIVND. TCRbeta CDR3 regions were amplified from genomic DNA using the immunoSEQ Assay, a bias-controlled multiplex PCR. On the authors' methods: The number of nucleated cells in each sample was estimated from the amplification of reference gene primers within the assay. Sequence reads were collapsed and filtered to measure the absolute abundance of every unique TCRbeta CDR3 rearrangement. Productive Simpson clonality was computed per sample as the square root of Simpson's diversity index over productive rearrangements. The source is immuneACCESS, and TCRdb retained only in-frame sequences with V and J called. Part of the clones is not carried over; for the studies checked, unresolved V genes explain less than half of this, and the remainder is unexplained. D and trimming come from the DNA, and the V and J calls and clone size come from that table. The sample data list approximately 230,000 clones, and about 93% of these were observed just once. The top ten clones comprise under 2.5% of the sample.

In the prospective study, participants were 18 to 89 years old, resided in about two dozen geographic areas of the United States, and were enrolled through a virtual design. In the prospective study, cohorts were assigned on the basis of participant-reported clinical history obtained from a screening survey and a study questionnaire. Recovered participants in ImmuneRACE Cohort 3 were defined by two consecutive negative NP/OP PCR tests, clearance by a healthcare professional, or resolution of symptoms. In the prospective study, whole blood, serum and a nasopharyngeal or oropharyngeal swab were collected from each participant by mobile phlebotomists. Over a roughly 2-month period, participants in the prospective study had the option of providing additional blood draws and questionnaires. Before DNA extraction, prospective study blood samples were shipped either frozen or at room temperature.

The receptor comes from a woman under 30 who had recovered from COVID-19. The chain links TRBV19 with TRBJ1-2, with a tentative D gene TRBD1 over 5 matching bases. What was sequenced was PBMCs or T cells enriched from blood (not recorded which). The CDR3 has the sequence CASNWGGISNGYTF. The nucleotide sequence is given as TGTGCCAGTAATTGGGGGGGAATCAGCAATGGCTACACCTTC.